These 8 T cell receptor beta chains were sequenced from one sample in a study of identical twins. MiXCR was run by TCRdb on the 5' RACE reads, yielding one entry per CDR3 protein. The table includes about 240,000 distinct CDR3 sequences, about 13% detected once. These data also featured in a second study, about yellow fever vaccine responses in identical twins.

Sequenced material: memory (CD45RO+) T cells sorted from blood. The receptors were sampled from a woman aged 18 to 35 in good health.

This clonotype was detected many times. The chain joins TRBV5-1 to TRBJ1-1; weak D call: TRBD1 (5 bases). Germline V gene lookup returns CDR1 SGHRS and CDR2 YFSETQ. The length of the CDR3 is 16 residues. Trimming removed 0 bases at V and 0 bases at J, with 12 bases between. In DNA form, the CDR3 reads TGCGCCAGCAGCTTGGAGCACAGGTGGATGAACACTGAAGCTTTCTTT. Protein: CASSLEHRWMNTEAFF.

The chain joins TRBV20-1 to TRBJ2-1; 10 bases agree with TRBD2. This CDR3 has 15 residues. V shed 5 bases and J 3 bases; nucleotides not matched to a gene: 7. Germline-derived CDR1 and CDR2 are DFQATT and SNEGSKA (reference sequence). The CDR3 loop is CSAGGASGSYNEQFF. As DNA, the CDR3 is TGCAGTGCTGGGGGGGCTAGCGGGAGCTACAATGAGCAGTTCTTC.

This chain uses TRBV29-1 with TRBJ1-1; TRBD1 matches at 8 bases. CDR3 length: 12 amino acids. Germline-derived CDR1 and CDR2 are SQVTM and ANQGSEA. V was clipped by 7 bases and J by 4 bases; unmatched bases: 5. This chain's CDR3 is CSGWDRFTEAFF. The CDR3 region has the DNA TGCAGCGGATGGGACAGGTTCACTGAAGCTTTCTTT.

This clonotype was seen a few times. V gene TRBV5-6 combines with J gene TRBJ2-1; TRBD2 might be the D (5 bases). Germline V gene sequence: CDR1 SGHDT, CDR2 YYEEEE. The CDR3 loop spans 15 amino acids. Trimming cost V 0 bases and J 5 bases, with 12 bases left between them. The CDR3 DNA follows: TGTGCCAGCAGCTTGGTGAACGGGGTGAACAATGAGCAGTTCTTC. Protein product: CASSLVNGVNNEQFF.

The J gene is TRBJ2-1, the V gene TRBV5-1; D is perhaps TRBD1 (8 bases). This CDR3 comprises 13 residues. Between the trimmed V and J ends, which lost 6 bases and 7 bases, there was a span of 14 bases. In germline, CDR1 is SGHRS, CDR2 YFSETQ. The CDR3 is CASNIQGGNEQFF. The CDR3 nucleotides are TGCGCCAGCAACATACAGGGGGGGAATGAGCAGTTCTTC.

This clonotype has at least ten counts. The chain recombines TRBV29-1 with TRBJ2-1; D is ambiguous. CDR3 length: 14 amino acids. Trimming shortened V by 6 bases and J by 5 bases, and 17 bases separated the two germline ends. In germline, CDR1 is SQVTM, CDR2 ANQGSEA. The CDR3 DNA reads as TGCAGCGTCCCCGTCGGAGTTATCCACAATGAGCAGTTCTTC. It translates to CSVPVGVIHNEQFF.

The chain has TRBV4-2 and TRBJ1-6; D is unclear. Trimming removed 1 base at V and 10 bases at J, with 11 bases between. The germline CDR1 and CDR2 sequences are LGHNA and YNFKEQ. The CDR3 runs to 14 residues. CDR3 in amino acids: CASSQGEIGSPLHF. CDR3 DNA: TGTGCCAGCAGCCAAGGGGAAATTGGGTCACCCCTCCACTTT.

This chain joins TRBV20-1 and TRBJ2-1; 11 bases fit TRBD2. The CDR3 has 17 amino acids. Germline CDR1 reads DFQATT; CDR2 reads SNEGSKA (reference sequence). V shed 5 bases, J shed 8 bases, and the junction held 17 bases outside the gene matches. The CDR3 nucleotides read TGCAGTGCTTACCAGGGACTAGCGGCCCGGAGGGGGCATGAGCAGTTCTTC. Encoded protein: CSAYQGLAARRGHEQFF.